What follows are 18 T cell receptor beta chains derived from one specimen sequenced in a study of blood T cell repertoires in COVID-19. TCRdb's table, derived via immunoSEQ multiplex PCR, lists solely in-frame clones and lacks some. The table lists 100,000 to 150,000 clones, 86% of them singletons. The sample was peripheral blood. The receptors derive from a man aged 70-80 years who had recovered from COVID-19.

The chain combines TRBV3-1 (or the pseudogene TRBV3-2) with TRBJ1-2; the D is unclear. The CDR3 spans 12 residues. The V end lost 8 bases, the J end lost 0 bases, and 7 bases lay between the germline ends. Germline-derived CDR1 and CDR2 are LGHDT and YNNKEL (reference sequence). The CDR3 reads CASQKTNYGYTF. The CDR3, as DNA: TGTGCCAGCCAAAAAACTAACTATGGCTACACCTTC.

V gene TRBV2 combines with J gene TRBJ2-7; TRBD2 matches 10 bases. The CDR3 contains 15 residues. Germline CDR1 is SNHLY and CDR2 is FYNNEI. V was clipped by 5 bases and J by 5 bases; unmatched bases: 9. This chain's CDR3 is CASSPQLAGVDEQYF. DNA for the CDR3: TGTGCCAGCAGTCCCCAGCTAGCGGGAGTTGACGAGCAGTACTTC.

The V gene is TRBV5-6, the J gene TRBJ1-2; 8 bases map to TRBD1. This CDR3 region has 14 residues. J lost 8 bases, V lost 5 bases, and 11 bases had no gene match. Germline CDR1 SGHDT, CDR2 YYEEEE. The CDR3 loop is CASRGQVGGRGYTF. CDR3 sequence (DNA): TGTGCCAGCAGGGGACAGGTGGGGGGTCGAGGCTACACCTTC. Drawing the rest from reference TRBV5-6 and TRBJ1-2, the complete variable domain is DAGVTQSPTHLIKTRGQQVTLRCSPKSGHDTVSWYQQALGQGPQFIFQYYEEEERQRGNFPDRFSGHQFPNYSSELNVNALLLGDSALYLCASRGQVGGRGYTFGSGTRLTVV.

The chain joins TRBV28 to TRBJ2-7; 9 bases line up with TRBD2. The ends lost 6 bases at V and 0 bases at J; junction bases unmatched: 6. Germline CDR1 MDHEN, CDR2 SYDVKM. The CDR3 totals 15 residues. CDR3 in amino acids: CASSIAGESSYEQYF. CDR3 coding DNA: TGTGCCAGCAGCATAGCGGGAGAGAGCTCCTACGAGCAGTACTTC.

This chain uses TRBV11-2 with TRBJ2-7, with 7 positions matching TRBD2. Germline V CDR1 and CDR2: SGHAT, FQNNGV. Germline trimming cut 2 bases from V and 6 bases from J; bases unmatched to any gene: 4. The CDR3 runs to 13 residues. The CDR3 nucleotides are TGTGCCAGCAGCTTAATCCCTAGCGGCGAGCAGTACTTC. Encoded protein: CASSLIPSGEQYF.

As concerns this clone: Other DNA sequences in the sample encode the same CDR3. The J gene is TRBJ2-5, the V gene TRBV2, with no clear D. Germline V gives CDR1 SNHLY, CDR2 FYNNEI. CDR3 length equals 12 residues. V was shortened by 3 bases and J by 1 base, with 3 bases between the two germline ends. CDR3 DNA sequence: TGTGCCAGCAGTGATAGCCAAGAGACCCAGTACTTC. This encodes CASSDSQETQYF.

The genes are TRBV4-1 and TRBJ2-5; the D is unclear. V lost 1 base and J lost 5, with 11 bases in between. Germline V gives CDR1 MGHRA, CDR2 YSYEKL. CDR3 length equals 14 residues. The CDR3 loop reads CASSQATLRETQYF. The CDR3 DNA follows: TGCGCCAGCAGCCAAGCCACCTTGCGGGAGACCCAGTACTTC.

The rearrangement joins TRBV6-2 or TRBV6-3 to TRBJ1-3, with a tentative D call TRBD1 (5 bases). Per germline, CDR1 MNHEY and CDR2 SVGEGT. Trimming shortened V by 6 bases and J by 4 bases, and 22 bases separated the two germline ends. This CDR3 spans 17 amino acids. CDR3 region: CASSPRAGWGPGNTIYF. CDR3 sequence (DNA): TGTGCCAGCAGCCCTAGAGCGGGATGGGGACCCGGAAACACCATATATTTT.

The genes are TRBV4-3 and TRBJ1-6; D gene uncertain. Germline V gives CDR1 LGHNA, CDR2 YSLEER. This CDR3 is 13 amino acids long. V was shortened by 2 bases and J by 7 bases, with 6 bases between the two germline ends. CDR3 region: CASSQIVNSPLHF. CDR3 DNA: TGCGCCAGCAGCCAAATAGTAAATTCACCCCTCCACTTT.

The V gene is TRBV12-3 or TRBV12-4, the J gene TRBJ2-7; TRBD1 is a possible D gene (5 bases). Deletions cut 6 bases from V and 3 bases from J, with 9 bases between. This CDR3 is 12 amino acids long. CDR3 loop: CASSQGLYEQYF. The CDR3 DNA reads TGTGCCAGCAGCCAGGGCCTCTACGAGCAGTACTTC.

The chain carries TRBV28 and TRBJ2-7, with 8 bases lining up with TRBD1. The germline gives CDR1 MDHEN, CDR2 SYDVKM. The CDR3 contains 13 residues. With 6 bases clipped from V and 4 bases from J, the junction kept 5 bases outside the gene matches. As DNA, the CDR3 is TGTGCCAGCAGCCAGGGGGCGAAGTACGAGCAGTACTTC. This translates into CASSQGAKYEQYF.

This clone appeared once. The rearrangement uses TRBV5-4 and TRBJ1-1, with a tentative D call TRBD1 (5 bases). This CDR3 has 14 amino acids. V was trimmed by 4 bases and J by 6 bases, leaving 16 bases between them. Per germline, CDR1 SGHNT and CDR2 YYREEE (reference sequence). The CDR3 DNA follows: TGTGCCAGCAGCGTAGTTTCTGACAGCTCTGAAGCTTTCTTT. Protein sequence: CASSVVSDSSEAFF.

This clone is a singleton in its sample. The chain employs TRBV18 and TRBJ1-1; D remains ambiguous. Germline values: CDR1 KGHSH, CDR2 LQKENI. Trimming removed 3 bases from V and 6 bases from J, with 14 bases in between. The CDR3 length is 14 residues. Here the CDR3 DNA reads TGTGCCAGCTCACCCTCGGAGGAGGACTCTGAAGCTTTCTTT. Its protein is CASSPSEEDSEAFF.

This clone was counted between two and nine times. V gene TRBV18 combines with J gene TRBJ1-1; 8 positions agree with TRBD1. The length of the CDR3 is 15 residues. Trimming took 5 bases from V and 1 from J; bases not matched to a gene: 6. Per the germline V gene, CDR1 is KGHSH and CDR2 is LQKENI. CDR3 in amino acids: CASSTGGGGNTEAFF. In DNA, the CDR3 is TGTGCCAGCTCAACAGGGGGAGGGGGGAACACTGAAGCTTTCTTT.

The chain is built from TRBV7-8 and TRBJ2-3; TRBD1 matches 11 bases. With 0 bases clipped from V and 15 bases from J, the junction kept 11 bases outside the gene matches. This CDR3 is 15 amino acids long. The V gene's germline CDR1 is SGHVS and CDR2 FQNEAQ. The CDR3 loop reads CASSLAGGQGAVRYF. The CDR3 DNA follows: TGTGCCAGCAGCTTAGCTGGAGGACAGGGGGCGGTCCGCTATTTT. Using reference TRBV7-8 and TRBJ2-3 for the parts outside the CDR3, the full variable domain is GAGVSQSPRYKVAKRGQDVALRCDPISGHVSLFWYQQALGQGPEFLTYFQNEAQLDKSGLPSDRFFAERPEGSVSTLKIQRTQQEDSAVYLCASSLAGGQGAVRYFGPGTRLTVL.

The chain employs TRBV18 and TRBJ2-1, with TRBD1 identical over 8 bases. The germline gives CDR1 KGHSH, CDR2 LQKENI. Unmatched junction bases numbered 7, after V lost 4 bases and J lost 14 bases. The CDR3 sequence is 12 residues long. CDR3 nucleotide sequence: TGTGCCAGCTCACTCCGGACAGGGACGAAGTTCTTC. Its protein is CASSLRTGTKFF.

This CDR3 is CASSLWGTSGYNEQFF. As DNA, the CDR3 is TGTGCCAGCAGTTTATGGGGGACTAGTGGTTACAATGAGCAGTTCTTC. This chain links TRBV28 with TRBJ2-1; 8 positions agree with TRBD2. Unmatched junction bases numbered 5, after V lost 0 bases and J lost 4 bases. The CDR3 consists of 16 residues. Germline V gives CDR1 MDHEN, CDR2 SYDVKM.

J is TRBJ2-1 and V is TRBV3-1 (or the pseudogene TRBV3-2), with TRBD2 matching 11 bases. V lost 7 bases, J lost 3 bases, and 5 bases stayed unmatched. The CDR3 sequence is 15 residues long. Germline loops: CDR1 LGHDT, CDR2 YNNKEL (reference sequence). In nucleotides, the CDR3 is TGTGCCAGCACACCGGGACTAGCGGTCTACAATGAGCAGTTCTTC. The encoded protein is CASTPGLAVYNEQFF.